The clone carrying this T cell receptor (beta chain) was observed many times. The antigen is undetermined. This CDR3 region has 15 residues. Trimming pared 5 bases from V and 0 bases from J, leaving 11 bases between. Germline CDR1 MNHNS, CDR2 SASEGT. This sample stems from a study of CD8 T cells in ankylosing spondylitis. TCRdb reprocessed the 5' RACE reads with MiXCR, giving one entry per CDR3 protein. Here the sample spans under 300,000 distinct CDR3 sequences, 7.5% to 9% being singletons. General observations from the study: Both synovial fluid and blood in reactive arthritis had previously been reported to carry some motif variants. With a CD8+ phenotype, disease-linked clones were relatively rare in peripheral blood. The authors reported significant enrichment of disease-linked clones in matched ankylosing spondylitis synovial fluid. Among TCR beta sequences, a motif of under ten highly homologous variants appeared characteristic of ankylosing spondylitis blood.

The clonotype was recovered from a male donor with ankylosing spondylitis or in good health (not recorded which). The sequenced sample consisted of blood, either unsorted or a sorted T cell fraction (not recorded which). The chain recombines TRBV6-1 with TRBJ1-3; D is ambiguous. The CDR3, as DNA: TGTGCCAGCAGTCCTAGTTGGAGCTCTGGAAACACCATATATTTT. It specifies CASSPSWSSGNTIYF.